The TCR beta chain under discussion was sequenced for a study of shared clonotypes between healthy human individuals. Study-wide results and limits: Generation of non-shared clonotypes was less probable than generation of clonotypes shared by all four donors. When naive CD4 clonotypes were compared across four donors, around 5% were shared. Larger estimated richness was generally recorded for naive subsets relative to memory subsets.

Selected positively for CCR7 and CD45RO-negative, naive CD8 cells excluded terminally differentiated effector memory CD45RA+ cells. Germline V gene data show CDR1 as SNHLY and CDR2 as FYNNEI. The CDR3 covers 14 residues. Trimming pared 2 bases from V and 5 bases from J, leaving 9 bases between. Remarks on this clone: The antigen remains undetermined.

For sorted subsets, approximately 180 ng DNA per replicate equaled tens of thousands of T cell genomes. The table came from immunoSEQ multiplex PCR; TCRdb's copy has only in-frame clones and leaves some out. Of 1.5 million to 2.5 million clones in the sample, roughly 95% were seen once. The specimen sequenced was naive CD8+ T cells sorted from blood. J is TRBJ1-4 and V is TRBV2; unclear D gene. The TCR originated in a man between 18 and 35 years old in good health. CDR3 amino acids: CASSEQTSNEKLFF. CDR3 DNA sequence: TGTGCCAGCAGTGAACAGACCTCGAATGAAAAACTGTTTTTT.